These 14 T cell receptor beta chains were all obtained from the same sample, sequenced in a study of T cells in Graves' hyperthyroidism and ophthalmopathy (dated by TCRdb to the late 2010s). The library was obtained by multiplex PCR. Sequencing used an Illumina HiSeq 2000. The TCR beta CDR3 regions were amplified from the RNA transcripts. The first round of RT-PCR for the TCR CDR3 was performed with the HTBI primer set and the Qiagen OneStep RT-PCR kit. TCRdb handled the public reads itself, with Q25 trimming in fastp and clone calling in MiXCR, and kept productive beta chains. Merged by CDR3 protein, the rows form single entries marked with the most common genes and DNA. In this sample the table shows roughly 740,000 distinct CDR3 sequences, over 15% of which occur a single time. The biggest ten clones account for around 8% of the sample. Sequencing input: blood. These receptors all come from a man younger than 30 with Graves' hyperthyroidism.

This clonotype has just a few counts. V usage is TRBV20-1 and J usage is TRBJ2-2; D is tentatively TRBD1 or TRBD2 (6 bases each). Germline V gene lookup returns CDR1 DFQATT and CDR2 SNEGSKA (reference sequence). V shed 3 bases and J shed 3 bases, with 8 bases lying between them. CDR3 length: 13 residues. CDR3 nucleotide sequence: TGCAGTGCTAGGAGGGGGGACACCGGGGAGCTGTTTTTT. Translated: CSARRGDTGELFF.

This clonotype was seen many times. The chain links TRBV25-1 to TRBJ2-7; D is perhaps TRBD2 (6 bases). The CDR3 has 14 residues. Germline lookup yields CDR1 MGHDK and CDR2 SYGVNS. The V end was cut by 2 bases, the J end by 6 bases, with 14 bases between. Here the CDR3 DNA reads TGTGCCAGCAGTGAAGCGGGACCCCGGGGCGAGCAGTACTTC. Encoded protein: CASSEAGPRGEQYF.

The chain links TRBV7-2 to TRBJ1-2; D not resolved. The V gene lost 6 bases and the J gene lost 8 bases, with 16 bases spanning the gap. Germline V gives CDR1 SGHTA, CDR2 FQGNSA. The CDR3 extends over 13 amino acids. CDR3 DNA sequence: TGTGCCAGCAGTCCGGGCCCCTCAAGAGGCTACACCTTC. This encodes CASSPGPSRGYTF. The variable domain in full, completed from reference TRBV7-2 and TRBJ1-2, reads GAGVSQSPSNKVTEKGKDVELRCDPISGHTALYWYRQSLGQGLEFLIYFQGNSAPDKSGLPSDRFSAERTGGSVSTLTIQRTQQEDSAVYLCASSPGPSRGYTFGSGTRLTVV.

This clonotype was found a few times. The V and J genes are TRBV5-5 and TRBJ2-1, with 14 bases that match TRBD2. The trim removed 4 bases at V and 3 bases at J, leaving 12 bases unmatched. Germline CDR1 reads SGHKS; CDR2 reads YYEKEE (reference sequence). The CDR3 contains 19 residues. This CDR3 is CASSHRGTSGSGVYNEQFF. As DNA, the CDR3 is TGTGCCAGCAGCCACCGCGGGACTAGCGGGAGCGGGGTCTACAATGAGCAGTTCTTC.

The chain couples TRBV7-9 to TRBJ2-7; TRBD1 might be the D (7 bases). V shed 4 bases and J shed 2 bases, with 12 bases lying between them. CDR3 length: 14 residues. Germline V gene sequence: CDR1 SEHNR, CDR2 FQNEAQ (reference sequence). The chain's CDR3 is CASSYRRGPYEQYF. The CDR3, as DNA: TGTGCCAGCAGCTATAGGAGGGGGCCCTACGAGCAGTACTTC. The full variable domain, in which reference TRBV7-9 and TRBJ2-7 provide the parts outside the CDR3, is DTGVSQNPRHKITKRGQNVTFRCDPISEHNRLYWYRQTLGQGPEFLTYFQNEAQLEKSRLLSDRFSAERPKGSFSTLEIQRTEQGDSAMYLCASSYRRGPYEQYFGPGTRLTVT.

The chain has TRBV4-3 and TRBJ1-1; D might be TRBD1 (5 bases). Germline values: CDR1 LGHNA, CDR2 YSLEER. The CDR3 is 20 amino acids. V lost 0 bases and J 2 bases, leaving 25 bases between the germline ends. This CDR3 is CASSQDLRDFFVGLNTEAFF. CDR3 nucleotide sequence: TGCGCCAGCAGCCAAGATCTCCGGGACTTTTTCGTGGGGCTTAACACTGAAGCTTTCTTT.

The chain joins TRBV19 to TRBJ2-7, with a possible D match to TRBD1 (5 bases). Germline assignment: CDR1 LNHDA and CDR2 SQIVND (reference sequence). Trimming took off 2 bases at V and 5 bases at J, with 13 bases between the two ends. The CDR3 covers 14 residues. The CDR3 is CASSIQGSSDEQYF. For the CDR3, the DNA is TGTGCCAGTAGTATACAGGGTAGTTCGGACGAGCAGTACTTC. The entire variable domain, with the rest obtained from reference TRBV19 and TRBJ2-7, is as follows: DGGITQSPKYLFRKEGQNVTLSCEQNLNHDAMYWYRQDPGQGLRLIYYSQIVNDFQKGDIAEGYSVSREKKESFPLTVTSAQKNPTAFYLCASSIQGSSDEQYFGPGTRLTVT.

V gene TRBV4-3 combines with J gene TRBJ2-5, with D maybe TRBD2 (7 bases). Germline V gives CDR1 LGHNA, CDR2 YSLEER. The CDR3 totals 16 residues. V was clipped by 1 base and J by 6 bases, with 18 bases between them. CDR3 in DNA: TGCGCCAGCAGCCAAGGTGGGGGGGGGCAGGGTCAGACCCAGTACTTC. It specifies CASSQGGGGQGQTQYF.

This clonotype was seen a handful of times. V and J are TRBV28 and TRBJ2-7; 8 nucleotides line up with TRBD2. Germline trimming cut 3 bases from V and 0 bases from J; bases unmatched to any gene: 7. The CDR3 has 16 amino acids. Germline CDR1 MDHEN, CDR2 SYDVKM. The CDR3 here is CASSFDFSGSSYEQYF. The CDR3 nucleotides are TGTGCCAGCAGTTTCGATTTCAGCGGGAGCTCCTACGAGCAGTACTTC.

In its sample, this clonotype was seen many times. The chain uses TRBV5-5 and TRBJ2-7, with a possible D match to TRBD2 (7 bases). CDR1 is SGHKS and CDR2 is YYEKEE in the germline V gene (reference sequence). The CDR3 spans 14 residues. Trimming pared 2 bases from V and 4 bases from J, leaving 13 bases between. Written as DNA, the CDR3 is TGTGCCAGCAGCTTCTCCGGGGGGCAGTACGAGCAGTACTTC. As protein: CASSFSGGQYEQYF.

There are a few counts of this clonotype. V and J are TRBV10-3 and TRBJ2-7, with 8 nucleotides matching TRBD1. Germline CDR1 is ENHRY and CDR2 is SYGVKD. The J segment lost 5 bases and the V segment lost 6 bases, leaving 12 bases of the junction unmatched. The CDR3 extends over 15 amino acids. The CDR3, as DNA: TGTGCCATCAGCGCCGGGACAGGCGCATCCAACGAGCAGTACTTC. This sequence encodes CAISAGTGASNEQYF.

This clonotype occurred once. This may be a read error, as it is one base from a much larger clone. V and J are TRBV13 and TRBJ1-2; 8 nucleotides line up with TRBD1. This CDR3 has 13 residues. Germline assignment: CDR1 PRHDT and CDR2 FYEKMQ (reference sequence). DNA of the CDR3: TGTGCCAGCAGCCGGACAGGGTCCTATGGCTTCACCTTC. It yields the protein CASSRTGSYGFTF.

This clonotype occurred a few times. CDR3 nucleotide sequence: TGTGCCAGCAGTTACCGGGACAGGGCCTCTGAAGCTTTCTTT. Protein: CASSYRDRASEAFF. The chain links TRBV6-5 to TRBJ1-1; 9 nucleotides agree with TRBD1. Germline V gene lookup returns CDR1 MNHEY and CDR2 SVGAGI. V lost 2 bases, J lost 6 bases, and 4 bases stayed unmatched. This CDR3 spans 14 amino acids.

The V and J genes are TRBV3-1 and TRBJ2-7; 9 nucleotides match TRBD1. V lost 4 bases, J lost 2 bases, and 3 bases stayed unmatched. Germline V CDR1 and CDR2: LGHDT, YNNKEL (reference sequence). The CDR3 length is 14 residues. The CDR3 loop reads CASSRGTGPYEQYF. The CDR3, as DNA: TGTGCCAGCAGCCGAGGGACAGGGCCCTACGAGCAGTACTTC.